This TCR beta chain emerged from a study of T cell repertoires in cytomegalovirus infection. With respect to this clonotype: Its specificity is not known.

V lost 4 bases, J lost 5 bases, and 7 bases stayed unmatched. Germline-derived CDR1 and CDR2 are SGHTA and FQGTGA. The CDR3 is 15 residues long. TCRdb analysed the reads with MiXCR anew, one entry per CDR3 protein. The table has some 120,000 distinct CDR3 sequences, roughly 9.1% seen once. The sequence came from a human donor in good health (CMV status not recorded). Some clones in this sample may be carry-over from other donors' samples. Sequenced: PBMCs, sequenced either directly or after in vitro stimulation (not recorded which). The chain combines TRBV7-3 with TRBJ2-7; 11 positions agree with TRBD2. CDR3 amino acids: CASSSGLAGVNEQYF. In DNA, the CDR3 is TGTGCCAGCAGCTCAGGACTAGCGGGCGTGAACGAGCAGTACTTC.